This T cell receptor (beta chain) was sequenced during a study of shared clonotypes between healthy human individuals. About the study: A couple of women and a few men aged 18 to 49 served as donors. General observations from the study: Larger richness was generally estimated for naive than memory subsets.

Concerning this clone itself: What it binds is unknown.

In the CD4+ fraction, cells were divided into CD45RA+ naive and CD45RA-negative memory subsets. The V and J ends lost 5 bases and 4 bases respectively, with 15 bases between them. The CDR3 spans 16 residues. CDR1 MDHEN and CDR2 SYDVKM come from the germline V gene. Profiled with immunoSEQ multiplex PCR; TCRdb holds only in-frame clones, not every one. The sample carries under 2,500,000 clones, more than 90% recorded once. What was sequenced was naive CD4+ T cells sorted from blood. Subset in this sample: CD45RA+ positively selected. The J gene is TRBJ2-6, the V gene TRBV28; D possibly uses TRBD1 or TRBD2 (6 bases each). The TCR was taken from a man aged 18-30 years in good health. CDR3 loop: CASSPGAVLGANVLTF. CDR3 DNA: TGTGCCAGCAGTCCGGGGGCGGTCCTGGGGGCCAACGTCCTGACTTTC.